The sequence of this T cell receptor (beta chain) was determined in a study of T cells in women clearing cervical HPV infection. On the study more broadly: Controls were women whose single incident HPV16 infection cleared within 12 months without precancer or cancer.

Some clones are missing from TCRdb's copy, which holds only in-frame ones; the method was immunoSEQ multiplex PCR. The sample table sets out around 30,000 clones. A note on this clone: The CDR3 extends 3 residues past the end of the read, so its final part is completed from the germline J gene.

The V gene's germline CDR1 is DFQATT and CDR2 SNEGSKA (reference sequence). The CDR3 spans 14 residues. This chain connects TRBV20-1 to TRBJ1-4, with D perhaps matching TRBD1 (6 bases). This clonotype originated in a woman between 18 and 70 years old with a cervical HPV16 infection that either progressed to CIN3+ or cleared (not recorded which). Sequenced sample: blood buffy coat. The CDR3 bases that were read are TGCAGTGCTAGAGTTAGGGGGGGATATTCACCA. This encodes CSARVRGGYSP. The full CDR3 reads CSARVRGGYSPLFF.